Included here is one T cell receptor beta chain sequence, with context. The junction departs from germline at one end; a sequencing error may be responsible. The sample originates from a study of blood T cell repertoires in COVID-19. Turning to the study itself: Donors in the United States, Italy and Spain gave samples during acute or convalescent COVID-19.

There are 16 residues in the CDR3. CDR1 is SGHNT, CDR2 YYREEE, per germline (reference sequence). Authors' methods: Amplifying reference gene primers gave estimates of nucleated cell counts. Method: immunoSEQ multiplex PCR; TCRdb's copy keeps in-frame clones and lacks some. V and J calls and clone size follow that table, whereas D and trimming were derived from the DNA. The sample lists approximately 400,000 clones, 70% to 85% seen once, with roughly 1.1% in the top ten. The clonotype comes from a human donor with acute or convalescent COVID-19. The donor label of this sample is uncertain. The sample consisted of peripheral blood. The chain couples TRBV5-4 to TRBJ2-2, with 9 bases aligning to TRBD1. CDR3: CASSLGDRVNTGELFF. In nucleotides, the CDR3 is TGTGCCAGCAGTTTGGGGGACAGGGTCAACACCGGGGAGCTGTTTTTT.